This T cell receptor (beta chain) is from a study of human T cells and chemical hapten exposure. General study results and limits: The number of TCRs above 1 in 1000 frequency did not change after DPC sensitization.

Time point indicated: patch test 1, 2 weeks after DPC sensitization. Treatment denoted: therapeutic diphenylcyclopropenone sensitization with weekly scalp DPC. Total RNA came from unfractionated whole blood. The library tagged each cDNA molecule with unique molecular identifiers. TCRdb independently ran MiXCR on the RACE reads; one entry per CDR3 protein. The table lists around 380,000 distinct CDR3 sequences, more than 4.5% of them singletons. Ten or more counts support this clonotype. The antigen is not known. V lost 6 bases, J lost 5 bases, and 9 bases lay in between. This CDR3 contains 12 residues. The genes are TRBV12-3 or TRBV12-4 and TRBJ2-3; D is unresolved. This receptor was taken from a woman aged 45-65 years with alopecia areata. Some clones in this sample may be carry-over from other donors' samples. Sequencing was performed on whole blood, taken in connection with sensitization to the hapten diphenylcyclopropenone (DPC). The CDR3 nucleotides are TGTGCCAGCAGACGGGCCGGAGATACGCAGTATTTT. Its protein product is CASRRAGDTQYF.